Listed below are T cell receptor beta chains from one sample, sequenced in a study of patients and donors after allogeneic stem cell transplantation. Each CDR3 protein is one row after TCRdb ran MiXCR on the RT-PCR reads. The repertoire has about 230,000 distinct CDR3 sequences, 14% of them found once; the top ten carry 11%. The sequencing input was blood, either unsorted or a sorted T cell fraction (not recorded which). All receptors come from a human donor who was either an allogeneic HSCT recipient or a stem cell or donor lymphocyte infusion donor (not recorded which). It is not recorded whose cells these are; they may come from a transplant donor. CDR3s include the opening cysteine and the closing phenylalanine or tryptophan. The D gene is left open where the match is weak. For some rows the clone size is stated as once, few or many, or as a class when expanded; others skip it.

D,size,V,J,CDR3,DNA
.,.,TRBV4-3,TRBJ2-5,CASSQDRGPGTQYF,TGCGCCAGCAGCCAAGATCGCGGACCGGGGACCCAGTACTTC
TRBD2,.,TRBV20-1,TRBJ2-7,CSAIAPGLAGAGEQYF,TGCAGTGCTATCGCGCCAGGACTAGCGGGAGCGGGGGAGCAGTACTTC
.,.,TRBV7-7,TRBJ2-2,CASSREENTGELFF,TGTGCCAGCAGCCGAGAAGAAAACACCGGGGAGCTGTTTTTT
TRBD1,.,TRBV5-4,TRBJ2-5,CASTYRGQAETQYF,TGTGCCAGCACATACAGGGGGCAGGCGGAGACCCAGTACTTC
.,few,TRBV6-5,TRBJ1-2,CASSYGGAGGYTF,TGTGCCAGCAGTTACGGGGGGGCAGGGGGCTACACCTTC
TRBD2,many,TRBV3-1,TRBJ2-5,CASSQGGLASQETQYF,TGTGCCAGCAGCCAAGGGGGACTAGCTAGCCAAGAGACCCAGTACTTC
.,few,TRBV7-6,TRBJ1-1,CASSLLSLSSNTEAFF,TGTGCCAGCAGCTTATTGTCCCTTTCGTCGAACACTGAAGCTTTCTTT
.,few,TRBV7-2,TRBJ1-2,CASSPQGSGGYTF,TGTGCCAGCAGCCCCCAAGGGTCCGGTGGCTACACCTTC
.,.,TRBV6-2/TRBV6-3,TRBJ2-3,CASTPGTSLLGSTQYF,TGTGCCAGCACTCCAGGGACCTCCCTCCTGGGGAGTACGCAGTATTTT
.,few,TRBV20-1,TRBJ2-4,CSAFTETLAKNIQYF,TGCAGTGCTTTCACAGAGACACTAGCCAAAAACATTCAGTACTTC
.,few,TRBV4-2,TRBJ1-2,CASSQEVLAGSNYGYTF,TGTGCCAGCAGCCAAGAAGTCCTCGCGGGTTCTAACTATGGCTACACCTTC
TRBD2,.,TRBV20-1,TRBJ2-7,CSARDLAGGAYEQYF,TGCAGTGCTAGAGATCTGGCGGGGGGGGCCTACGAGCAGTACTTC
TRBD1,.,TRBV12-3/TRBV12-4,TRBJ2-4,CASSFRGGSDIQYF,TGTGCCAGCAGTTTTAGAGGGGGCTCGGACATTCAGTACTTC
.,.,TRBV6-1,TRBJ2-7,CASSENGPNYEQYF,TGTGCCAGCAGTGAAAACGGGCCTAACTACGAGCAGTACTTC
.,.,TRBV6-2/TRBV6-3,TRBJ1-2,CASSPDGLNYGYTF,TGTGCCAGCAGTCCAGACGGGCTTAACTATGGCTACACCTTC
.,many,TRBV6-1,TRBJ2-7,CASMENEQYF,TGTGCCAGCATGGAGAACGAGCAGTACTTC
TRBD1,.,TRBV7-6,TRBJ1-3,CASSAGQAFNGNTIYF,TGTGCCAGCAGCGCAGGACAGGCTTTTAATGGAAACACCATATATTTT
.,.,TRBV12-3/TRBV12-4,TRBJ1-1,CASSLREYSEAFF,TGTGCCAGCAGTTTAAGGGAGTACAGTGAAGCTTTCTTT
.,.,TRBV6-1,TRBJ2-1,CASSAGGSYNEQFF,TGTGCCAGCAGTGCCGGGGGCTCCTACAATGAGCAGTTCTTC
TRBD1,.,TRBV6-7,TRBJ2-7,CASSYPRDRVELMYYEQYF,TGTGCCAGCAGTTACCCACGGGACAGGGTAGAGTTGATGTACTACGAGCAGTACTTC
.,.,TRBV5-1,TRBJ2-7,CASSLDGGIREQYF,TGCGCCAGCAGCTTGGATGGCGGGATCCGCGAGCAGTACTTC
TRBD1,.,TRBV7-9,TRBJ2-4,CASSLDRGDIQYF,TGTGCCAGCAGCCTGGACAGGGGAGACATTCAGTACTTC
.,many,TRBV25-1,TRBJ1-2,CASSEVGVYGYTF,TGTGCCAGCAGTGAGGTAGGGGTATATGGCTACACCTTC
TRBD1,.,TRBV11-2,TRBJ2-7,CASSITGEREQYF,TGTGCCAGCAGCATTACAGGGGAACGGGAGCAGTACTTC
.,few,TRBV7-6,TRBJ2-5,CASSPGQINQETQYF,TGTGCCAGCAGCCCGGGACAAATAAACCAAGAGACCCAGTACTTC
TRBD1,few,TRBV20-1,TRBJ1-1,CSASKAGQGHTEAFF,TGCAGTGCTAGCAAAGCGGGACAGGGGCACACTGAAGCTTTCTTT
TRBD2,.,TRBV7-9,TRBJ2-3,CASSSGLAGDTDTQYF,TGTGCCAGCAGCTCCGGACTAGCGGGAGACACAGATACGCAGTATTTT
.,few,TRBV6-1,TRBJ1-6,CASTISALNSPLHF,TGTGCCAGCACGATTAGCGCACTGAATTCACCCCTCCACTTT
.,many,TRBV20-1,TRBJ1-1,CSAPFTVNTEAFF,TGCAGTGCTCCTTTTACCGTGAACACTGAAGCTTTCTTT
.,few,TRBV5-5,TRBJ1-4,CASSSSALATNEKLFF,TGTGCCAGCAGCTCCTCAGCCTTGGCAACTAATGAAAAACTGTTTTTT
.,.,TRBV2,TRBJ2-5,CASSEARGVGLQETQYF,TGTGCCAGCAGTGAAGCGAGGGGAGTGGGACTTCAAGAGACCCAGTACTTC
TRBD1,few,TRBV20-1,TRBJ2-7,CSARTGIYEQYF,TGCAGTGCAAGGACAGGAATCTACGAGCAGTACTTC
TRBD2,many,TRBV18,TRBJ2-7,CASSPESGSAYEQYF,TGTGCCAGCTCACCGGAGAGCGGGAGTGCTTACGAGCAGTACTTC
TRBD1,.,TRBV2,TRBJ2-1,CASRAGTGVGNEQFF,TGTGCCAGCAGGGCCGGGACAGGGGTTGGCAATGAGCAGTTCTTC
TRBD2,few,TRBV19,TRBJ2-6,CASSSTSGGSGANVLTF,TGTGCCAGTAGTTCGACTAGCGGGGGGTCTGGGGCCAACGTCCTGACTTTC
.,few,TRBV20-1,TRBJ2-3,CSARFSTATDTQYF,TGCAGTGCTAGGTTTAGCACTGCAACGGATACGCAGTATTTT
.,many,TRBV5-1,TRBJ1-2,CASRGPGEGYTF,TGCGCCAGCAGGGGTCCAGGGGAAGGCTACACCTTC
TRBD2,many,TRBV2,TRBJ2-4,CASRAGGLNIQYF,TGTGCCAGCAGGGCGGGGGGGCTTAACATTCAGTACTTC
.,.,TRBV20-1,TRBJ1-6,CSAQGGGSPLHF,TGCAGTGCCCAGGGAGGGGGTTCACCCCTCCACTTT
.,.,TRBV2,TRBJ2-5,CASSSSAGAGAGTQYF,TGTGCCAGCAGTTCGTCGGCGGGGGCCGGAGCGGGGACCCAGTACTTC
.,.,TRBV6-5,TRBJ2-2,CASSYGGPGNTGELFF,TGTGCCAGCAGTTACGGAGGGCCAGGGAACACCGGGGAGCTGTTTTTT
.,many,TRBV6-2/TRBV6-3,TRBJ1-1,CASSPDTRGAFF,TGTGCCAGCAGCCCGGACACCCGTGGGGCTTTCTTT
.,.,TRBV5-6,TRBJ2-3,CASSSPGPGRTDTQYF,TGTGCCAGCAGCAGCCCTGGGCCGGGGCGTACAGATACGCAGTATTTT
.,.,TRBV2,TRBJ1-5,CASSSGAGNNQPQHF,TGTGCCAGCAGTTCCGGGGCGGGAAATAATCAGCCCCAGCATTTT
.,.,TRBV7-9,TRBJ2-3,CASSLKWLTDTQYF,TGTGCCAGCAGCTTAAAGTGGCTAACAGATACGCAGTATTTT
.,few,TRBV30,TRBJ1-1,CAWTTEGDTEAFF,TGTGCCTGGACCACCGAGGGGGACACTGAAGCTTTCTTT
.,few,TRBV2,TRBJ2-2,CASSVAAQNTGELFF,TGTGCCAGCAGTGTTGCGGCCCAGAACACCGGGGAGCTGTTTTTT
.,few,TRBV11-3,TRBJ1-1,CASSFNPLGNTEAFF,TGTGCCAGCAGCTTTAACCCTTTAGGGAACACTGAAGCTTTCTTT
.,many,TRBV4-1,TRBJ2-6,CASSQGSRSVIPSSGANVLTF,TGCGCCAGCAGCCAAGGATCCCGGTCGGTGATTCCCAGCTCTGGGGCCAACGTCCTGACTTTC
TRBD2,many,TRBV12-3/TRBV12-4,TRBJ2-1,CASSPDGLAGEEQFF,TGTGCCAGCAGTCCGGACGGACTAGCGGGAGAGGAGCAGTTCTTC
TRBD1,.,TRBV4-3,TRBJ1-2,CASSPSYAGGQGVYGYTF,TGCGCCAGCAGCCCATCATACGCCGGGGGACAGGGGGTCTATGGCTACACCTTC
.,many,TRBV12-3/TRBV12-4,TRBJ1-1,CASSPQIRAEAFF,TGTGCCAGCAGTCCCCAAATTCGCGCTGAAGCTTTCTTT
.,many,TRBV5-1,TRBJ2-3,CASSLDITDTQYF,TGCGCCAGCAGCTTGGATATCACGGATACGCAGTATTTT
.,many,TRBV29-1,TRBJ2-3,CSVAPGDTQYF,TGCAGCGTTGCCCCCGGGGATACGCAGTATTTT
.,.,TRBV30,TRBJ2-7,CAWSRSEQYF,TGTGCCTGGAGCCGTAGCGAGCAGTACTTC
.,.,TRBV5-3,TRBJ2-2,CARSLGLPAYHTGELFF,TGTGCCAGAAGCTTGGGGCTCCCAGCGTACCACACCGGGGAGCTGTTTTTT
TRBD2,few,TRBV4-1,TRBJ2-3,CASSQRGDLADTQYF,TGCGCCAGCAGCCAGCGGGGGGACCTTGCAGATACGCAGTATTTT
.,few,TRBV6-1,TRBJ1-2,CASSEPAGRGYTF,TGTGCCAGCAGTGAACCGGCAGGGAGGGGCTACACCTTC
TRBD1,few,TRBV27,TRBJ1-1,CASSQRTGRTEAFF,TGTGCCAGCAGTCAACGGACAGGGCGGACTGAAGCTTTCTTT